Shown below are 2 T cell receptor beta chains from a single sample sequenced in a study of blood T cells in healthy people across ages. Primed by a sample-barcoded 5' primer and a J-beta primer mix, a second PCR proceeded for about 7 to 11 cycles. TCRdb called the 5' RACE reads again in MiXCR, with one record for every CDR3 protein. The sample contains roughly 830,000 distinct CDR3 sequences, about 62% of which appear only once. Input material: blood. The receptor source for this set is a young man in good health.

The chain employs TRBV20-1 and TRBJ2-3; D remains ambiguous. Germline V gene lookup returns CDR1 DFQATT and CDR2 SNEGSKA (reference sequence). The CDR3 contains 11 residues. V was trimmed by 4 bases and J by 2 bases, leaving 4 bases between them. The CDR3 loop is CSATFTDTQYF. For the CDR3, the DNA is TGCAGTGCTACTTTCACAGATACGCAGTATTTT.

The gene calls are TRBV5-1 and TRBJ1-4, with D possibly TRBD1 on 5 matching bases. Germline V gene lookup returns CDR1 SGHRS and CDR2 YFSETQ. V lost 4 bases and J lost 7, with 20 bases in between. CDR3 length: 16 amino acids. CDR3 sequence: CASSASGTGGGEKLFF. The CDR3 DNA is TGCGCCAGCAGCGCATCCGGGACGGGAGGAGGTGAAAAACTGTTTTTT.